This T cell receptor beta chain was sequenced in a study of T-cell memory formation after mild COVID-19. Between the trimmed V and J ends, which lost 5 bases and 6 bases, there was a span of 11 bases. Per germline, CDR1 SGHAT and CDR2 FQDESV (reference sequence). The CDR3 length is 12 residues. This clonotype turned up a few times. Employing constant-segment primers, 5'RACE generated TCR alpha and TCR beta cDNA libraries bearing sample barcodes and UMIs. TCRdb fed the 5' RACE reads into MiXCR, producing one record per CDR3 protein. This repertoire shows around 420,000 distinct CDR3 sequences, approximately 24% found once; its top ten account for about 8.7%.

The clonotype originates from an adult woman who had mild COVID-19 (a few samples of this study predate the infection). Cell type and time point are not known. The genes are TRBV11-1 and TRBJ2-7; D remains unclear. The sequencing sample was made of PBMCs or a T cell subset sorted from them (not recorded which). In nucleotides, the CDR3 is TGTGCCAGCAGCCCCTGGGGATTCGAGCAGTACTTC. Its translation: CASSPWGFEQYF.